The 26 T cell receptor beta chains presented below share a single source sample, sequenced in a study of Graves' ophthalmopathy and Graves' hyperthyroidism. Transcripts of RNA were the source for amplifying TCR beta CDR3 regions. HTBI primers primed a first-round RT-PCR, and a second-round multiplex PCR followed. TCRdb re-derived calls from the multiplex PCR reads in MiXCR, one entry per CDR3 protein. Among more than 550,000 distinct CDR3 sequences listed, about 40% were seen once. The source material was peripheral blood. The receptor source for this set is an adult man with Graves' ophthalmopathy.

This clonotype came up many times. V and J are TRBV7-9 and TRBJ2-5; 12 bases map to TRBD2. CDR1 and CDR2 from the germline V gene are SEHNR and FQNEAQ (reference sequence). Trimming took 1 base from V and 3 from J; bases not matched to a gene: 0. The CDR3 is 15 amino acids. CDR3 nucleotide sequence: TGTGCCAGCAGCTTAGGGACTAGCGGGGAAGAGACCCAGTACTTC. Residues: CASSLGTSGEETQYF.

This clonotype has only a few counts. The V call is TRBV4-3, the J call TRBJ1-1, with a tentative D call TRBD1 (5 bases). The germline V gene encodes CDR1 LGHNA and CDR2 YSLEER. Trimming took 3 bases from V and 4 from J, leaving 18 bases between them. The CDR3 is 16 amino acids. CDR3: CASSHVGGLSGTEAFF. The CDR3, as DNA: TGCGCCAGCAGCCACGTTGGGGGATTGTCGGGCACTGAAGCTTTCTTT.

The CDR3 here is CAIVEGRDGGYTF. The CDR3 coding sequence is TGTGCTATCGTAGAGGGCAGGGATGGTGGCTACACCTTC. The rearrangement joins TRBV19 to TRBJ1-2; possible D gene TRBD1, 5 bases. Germline V lookup: CDR1 LNHDA, CDR2 SQIVND (reference sequence). This CDR3 spans 13 amino acids.

This clonotype showed up many times. V gene TRBV10-3 combines with J gene TRBJ2-2, with TRBD1 identical over 8 bases. The CDR3 is 15 residues long. The germline CDR1 and CDR2 sequences are ENHRY and SYGVKD. The trim removed 3 bases at V and 6 bases at J, leaving 6 bases unmatched. CDR3 residues: CAISERTGLPGELFF. As DNA, the CDR3 is TGTGCCATCAGTGAACGGACAGGGCTCCCCGGGGAGCTGTTTTTT.

Details on this clonotype: Just one base apart from a much larger clone, this may be a read error. The chain is built from TRBV10-3 and TRBJ2-5; TRBD1 matches 7 bases. The CDR3 is made up of 13 amino acids. Germline lookup yields CDR1 ENHRY and CDR2 SYGVKD. V was clipped by 5 bases and J by 4 bases; unmatched bases: 4. CDR3 in DNA: TGTGCCATCAGTCGACAGGGTCGAGAGACCCAGTACTTC. This translates into CAISRQGRETQYF.

The sample holds many counts of this clonotype. The V and J genes are TRBV12-3 or TRBV12-4 and TRBJ2-5; D perhaps matches TRBD2 (5 bases). V lost 4 bases, J lost 5 bases, and 14 bases lay in between. This CDR3 is 14 amino acids long. CDR3 amino acids: CASSSRTGMETQYF. The CDR3 nucleotides read TGTGCCAGCAGTTCCCGCACGGGGATGGAGACCCAGTACTTC.

This clonotype has at least ten counts. The chain links TRBV20-1 to TRBJ2-7, with 11 bases matching TRBD1. In germline, CDR1 is DFQATT, CDR2 SNEGSKA (reference sequence). The CDR3 has 14 amino acids. Losses at the gene ends were 7 bases for V and 4 bases for J; bases not matched to a gene: 9. The CDR3 protein is CSGSRGQGAYEQYF. The CDR3 DNA follows: TGCAGTGGCTCCCGAGGACAGGGGGCTTACGAGCAGTACTTC.

This sequence joins TRBV19 and TRBJ1-3; D ambiguous. Trimming removed 3 bases at V and 0 bases at J, with 3 bases between. Germline V gene data show CDR1 as LNHDA and CDR2 as SQIVND (reference sequence). This CDR3 spans 13 amino acids. Written as DNA, the CDR3 is TGTGCCAGTAGTATTCACTCTGGAAACACCATATATTTT. It is translated as CASSIHSGNTIYF.

This clonotype came up many times. The V gene is TRBV7-9, the J gene TRBJ1-1, with D possibly being TRBD1 (6 bases). The germline gives CDR1 SEHNR, CDR2 FQNEAQ (reference sequence). CDR3 length: 15 amino acids. Trimming took off 5 bases at V and 0 bases at J, with 13 bases between the two ends. The CDR3 DNA is TGTGCCAGCAGCCTCCTGGACAGCTTGAACACTGAAGCTTTCTTT. As protein: CASSLLDSLNTEAFF.

The V call is TRBV7-9, the J call TRBJ1-2; no reliable D call. There are 14 residues in the CDR3. V was cut by 3 bases and J by 8 bases, with 16 bases left in between. The V gene's germline CDR1 is SEHNR and CDR2 FQNEAQ (reference sequence). The CDR3, as DNA: TGTGCCAGCAGCTTGAGGTCGCCGGGGAGCGGCTACACCTTC. Residues: CASSLRSPGSGYTF.

In this sample, this clonotype turned up many times. The chain combines TRBV24-1 with TRBJ1-1; D is ambiguous. The CDR3 length is 17 residues. V lost 3 bases, J lost 1 base, and 17 bases lay in between. In germline, CDR1 is KGHDR, CDR2 SFDVKD. Here the CDR3 reads CATSDPEILQSNTEAFF. CDR3 DNA: TGTGCCACCAGTGATCCCGAGATCCTCCAGTCGAACACTGAAGCTTTCTTT.

The chain uses TRBV2 and TRBJ1-1; D remains ambiguous. This CDR3 spans 14 amino acids. The V gene's germline CDR1 is SNHLY and CDR2 FYNNEI. The ends were cut back, 6 bases at V and 4 bases at J, with 15 bases in the middle. The CDR3 loop reads CASSQDGASTEAFF. The CDR3 nucleotides read TGTGCCAGCAGCCAAGACGGAGCGAGCACTGAAGCTTTCTTT.

This chain uses TRBV10-3 with TRBJ1-6; the D is unclear. This CDR3 is 13 amino acids long. The V and J ends lost 2 bases and 9 bases respectively, with 8 bases between them. In germline, CDR1 is ENHRY, CDR2 SYGVKD. This chain's CDR3 is CAISEGSSSPLHF. DNA of the CDR3: TGTGCCATCAGTGAGGGCAGCTCTTCACCCCTCCACTTT.

In regard to this clonotype: A much larger clonotype is one base distant, so this may be a read error. V gene TRBV2 combines with J gene TRBJ2-5; possibly TRBD1 for D (6 bases). V lost 5 bases and J lost 7, with 14 bases in between. CDR3 length: 13 amino acids. CDR1 is SNHLY, CDR2 FYNNEI, per germline. The CDR3 nucleotides read TGTGCCAGCAGTAGCCCAGGGGAAGGGACCCAGTACTTC. This sequence encodes CASSSPGEGTQYF.

There are many counts of this clonotype. This sequence joins TRBV7-6 and TRBJ1-1, with 10 bases aligning to TRBD1. Trimming at V came to 0 bases and at J to 2 bases, leaving 3 bases not matched to a gene. CDR3 size: 16 residues. Germline V lookup: CDR1 SGHVS, CDR2 FNYEAQ. CDR3: CASSLAGTGVNTEAFF. CDR3 sequence (DNA): TGTGCCAGCAGCTTAGCTGGGACAGGGGTAAACACTGAAGCTTTCTTT.

The sample holds one count of this clonotype. The V gene is TRBV29-1, the J gene TRBJ1-1; tentative D call: TRBD1 (6 bases). The CDR3 extends over 12 amino acids. Between the trimmed V and J ends, which lost 5 bases and 5 bases, there was a span of 12 bases. Germline loops: CDR1 SQVTM, CDR2 ANQGSEA. This CDR3 is CSVTGRGTEAFF. CDR3 in DNA: TGCAGCGTTACAGGGAGGGGAACTGAAGCTTTCTTT.

The genes are TRBV7-6 and TRBJ2-7; TRBD1 might be the D (6 bases). Trimming took 0 bases from V and 7 from J, leaving 16 bases between them. In germline, CDR1 is SGHVS, CDR2 FNYEAQ. The CDR3 length is 15 residues. CDR3 sequence: CASSLAQGTRNEQYF. CDR3 DNA sequence: TGTGCCAGCAGCTTAGCACAGGGTACCCGCAATGAGCAGTACTTC. The complete variable domain, with remaining parts taken from reference TRBV7-6 and TRBJ2-7, reads GAGVSQSPRYKVTKRGQDVALRCDPISGHVSLYWYRQALGQGPEFLTYFNYEAQQDKSGLPNDRFSAERPEGSISTLTIQRTEQRDSAMYRCASSLAQGTRNEQYFGPGTRLTVT.

This clonotype was seen a handful of times. The chain couples TRBV10-3 to TRBJ1-6; D uncertain. Trimming shortened V by 2 bases and J by 8 bases, and 16 bases separated the two germline ends. The CDR3 is made up of 16 amino acids. CDR1 is ENHRY and CDR2 is SYGVKD in the germline V gene. The CDR3: CAISERETRTHSPLHF. The DNA of the CDR3 is TGTGCCATCAGTGAGAGGGAGACACGCACTCATTCACCCCTCCACTTT.

This clonotype was seen many times. The rearrangement joins TRBV19 to TRBJ1-5; 7 nucleotides line up with TRBD1. Germline CDR1 and CDR2: LNHDA and SQIVND (reference sequence). Germline trimming cut 4 bases from V and 6 bases from J; bases unmatched to any gene: 6. The CDR3 is 14 amino acids. The CDR3 loop is CASSKGAGGQPQHF. In nucleotides, the CDR3 is TGTGCCAGTAGTAAGGGGGCCGGAGGTCAGCCCCAGCATTTT.

The rearrangement uses TRBV5-1 and TRBJ2-7; D tentatively fits TRBD1 or TRBD2 (5 bases each). Germline values: CDR1 SGHRS, CDR2 YFSETQ. This CDR3 spans 12 amino acids. V lost 0 bases to trimming and J lost 9 bases, with 10 bases between them. As DNA, the CDR3 is TGCGCCAGCAGCTTGGCAACTGGGGGGCAGTACTTC. It encodes CASSLATGGQYF.

This chain joins TRBV19 and TRBJ2-6; TRBD1 aligns across 11 bases. Germline trimming cut 3 bases from V and 0 bases from J; bases unmatched to any gene: 1. In germline, CDR1 is LNHDA, CDR2 SQIVND (reference sequence). This CDR3 has 17 residues. The CDR3 DNA is TGTGCCAGTAGTATGGGGACAGGGGGCTCTGGGGCCAACGTCCTGACTTTC. This encodes CASSMGTGGSGANVLTF. The full variable domain, with the rest looked up from reference TRBV19 and TRBJ2-6, is DGGITQSPKYLFRKEGQNVTLSCEQNLNHDAMYWYRQDPGQGLRLIYYSQIVNDFQKGDIAEGYSVSREKKESFPLTVTSAQKNPTAFYLCASSMGTGGSGANVLTFGAGSRLTVL.

Points on this clonotype: The junction does not match germline at one end; this may be a read error. The chain combines TRBV5-4 with TRBJ1-5; D gene unclear. This CDR3 contains 13 residues. CDR1 SGHNT and CDR2 YYREEE come from the germline V gene (reference sequence). The chain's CDR3 is CASSLAPYQPRHF. The CDR3 nucleotides are TGTGCCAGCAGCTTGGCCCCTTATCAGCCCCGGCATTTT.

The rearrangement uses TRBV19 and TRBJ2-7, with 7 bases matching TRBD2. The CDR3 sequence is 17 residues long. J lost 5 bases, V lost 6 bases, and 19 bases had no gene match. The germline gives CDR1 LNHDA, CDR2 SQIVND (reference sequence). CDR3 DNA: TGTGCCAGTAGCATACTAGGGAGCGGGGCTAGCGAACACGAGCAGTACTTC. It is translated as CASSILGSGASEHEQYF.

This clonotype was observed a single time. V gene TRBV10-3 combines with J gene TRBJ1-1; 8 bases line up with TRBD1. Trimming removed 8 bases from V and 7 bases from J; junction bases left unmatched: 9. This CDR3 spans 13 amino acids. Germline V gene sequence: CDR1 ENHRY, CDR2 SYGVKD. The CDR3 loop reads CAIGVQGAVEAFF. CDR3 DNA: TGTGCCATCGGAGTGCAGGGGGCGGTTGAAGCTTTCTTT.

The CDR3 DNA follows: TGCAGCGCAGACAGGGGGTCCTACAATGAGCAGTTCTTC. It specifies CSADRGSYNEQFF. The chain uses TRBV29-1 and TRBJ2-1; 9 bases match TRBD1. The junction had 2 bases not matched to a gene; V was cut back by 7 bases and J by 1 base. The V gene's germline CDR1 is SQVTM and CDR2 ANQGSEA. The CDR3 has 13 amino acids.

The table lists this clonotype with many counts. In nucleotides, the CDR3 is TGCAGTGCTACGACGGGACTAGCGCACACCGGGGAGCTGTTTTTT. This encodes CSATTGLAHTGELFF. The V and J genes are TRBV20-1 and TRBJ2-2; 10 nucleotides match TRBD2. This CDR3 is 15 amino acids long. V lost 4 bases, J lost 3 bases, and 5 bases stayed unmatched. Germline CDR1 DFQATT, CDR2 SNEGSKA (reference sequence).